The clone carrying this T cell receptor beta chain was seen only a few times. This CDR3 is 16 amino acids long. J gave up 0 bases and V 6 bases, and 12 bases lay outside the gene matches. Germline CDR1 reads SGHRS; CDR2 reads YFSETQ. This specimen comes from a study of Ad26.COV2.S vaccination and SARS-CoV-2 variants. Treatment in this sample: roughly 20 received Ad26.COV2.S at low or high dose, single or two shots; 5 received placebo; per-sample allocation not given. Specimen acquisition occurred on day 63 following the initial vaccine or placebo injection. TCRdb keeps only in-frame clones here, not all; method: immunoSEQ multiplex PCR. The sample contains around 500,000 clones, 89% of which appear only once.

Source: peripheral blood, taken in a trial of Ad26.COV2.S vaccine versus placebo. This clonotype originated in a person aged 18-65 years who received the Ad26.COV2.S COVID-19 vaccine or a placebo. The chain employs TRBV5-1 and TRBJ2-7, with TRBD2 matching over 7 bases. The CDR3 loop is CASTPGGRENSYEQYF. The DNA for the CDR3 is TGCGCCAGCACCCCCGGTGGGCGGGAGAACTCCTACGAGCAGTACTTC.